This T cell receptor (beta chain) emerged from a study of tumor and adjacent non-tumor tissue in lung cancer. Across the study: The cohort had around twelve adenocarcinoma, a couple of squamous cell and 1 small cell patients.

The germline V gene has CDR1 MNHEY and CDR2 SVGAGI. The CDR3 length is 14 residues. On this clonotype: Its target is not known. A much larger clone differs from this one at a single base, so this may be a read error.

Whole-study results and caveats: Shorter survival was associated with higher TCR diversity in tumors. Top 100 clones took a larger repertoire share in normal lung.

A modified ARM-PCR protocol with three rounds of nested PCR amplified TCRbeta. TCRdb called the multiplex PCR reads again in MiXCR, with one record for every CDR3 protein. Of around 200,000 distinct CDR3 sequences in the sample, less than 80% were seen once. RNA was extracted from bulk tissue without any cell sorting. Between August and November 2014, newly diagnosed, chemotherapy-naive lung cancer patients underwent thoracic surgery in China. The sequencing input was lung tumor tissue. V usage is TRBV6-5 and J usage is TRBJ1-3, with D unclear. The TCR originated in a man between 60 and 70 years old with non-small cell lung cancer. CDR3 coding DNA: TGTGCCAGCAATTACTACGGGGCTGGAAACACCATATATTTT. Translated, it gives CASNYYGAGNTIYF.